These 22 T cell receptor beta chains were all obtained from the same sample, sequenced in a study of cytomegalovirus exposure and HLA in healthy donors. The PCR was carried out with 60 Vbeta primers and 13 Jbeta primers. Assay: immunoSEQ multiplex PCR; the TCRdb copy retains only in-frame clones and omits some. The sample records 160,000 or so clones, roughly 79% being singletons. The source material was PBMCs. The source of these receptors is a woman in her fifties or sixties in good health and CMV-seronegative.

This rearrangement joins TRBV5-8 to TRBJ1-1; D is possibly TRBD1 (5 bases). CDR1 is SGHTS, CDR2 YDEGEE, per germline. Trimming shortened V by 5 bases and J by 3 bases, and 17 bases separated the two germline ends. The CDR3 is 15 amino acids. DNA for the CDR3: TGTGCCAGCAGGACTGGTAACGGGGGATACACTGAAGCTTTCTTT. Its translation: CASRTGNGGYTEAFF.

This clone came up a few times. The V gene is TRBV5-4, the J gene TRBJ2-3; possibly TRBD2 for D (5 bases). V was clipped by 0 bases and J by 6 bases, with 8 bases between them. Germline CDR1 and CDR2: SGHNT and YYREEE (reference sequence). This CDR3 is built from 13 residues. CDR3 DNA: TGTGCCAGCAGCTTGGGTAGCGTGGATACGCAGTATTTT. Protein sequence: CASSLGSVDTQYF.

This clone was seen only a few times. The chain combines TRBV7-2 with TRBJ1-4; TRBD1 matches 7 bases. The V segment lost 5 bases and the J segment 10 bases; nucleotides outside the gene matches: 16. Per germline, CDR1 SGHTA and CDR2 FQGNSA. This CDR3 contains 16 residues. The CDR3 protein is CASSPGGGGGFGKLFF. DNA of the CDR3: TGTGCCAGCAGCCCAGGGGGGGGCGGGGGGTTTGGAAAACTGTTTTTT.

The chain recombines TRBV4-3 with TRBJ2-1; the match to TRBD1 covers 9 bases. The germline V gene has CDR1 LGHNA and CDR2 YSLEER. V shed 5 bases and J 0 bases; nucleotides not matched to a gene: 2. The CDR3 is 15 residues long. The CDR3 DNA reads as TGCGCCAGCAGCTCGGACAGGGGCTCCTACAATGAGCAGTTCTTC. It is translated as CASSSDRGSYNEQFF.

V usage is TRBV13 and J usage is TRBJ2-1; D is unresolved. Trimming took off 4 bases at V and 4 bases at J, with 8 bases between the two ends. Germline CDR1 PRHDT, CDR2 FYEKMQ (reference sequence). This CDR3 is 13 amino acids long. The CDR3 DNA is TGTGCCAGCAGCTCCCCAGGTTACAATGAGCAGTTCTTC. Amino acids: CASSSPGYNEQFF. Full variable domain (rest looked up from reference TRBV13 and TRBJ2-1): AAGVIQSPRHLIKEKRETATLKCYPIPRHDTVYWYQQGPGQDPQFLISFYEKMQSDKGSIPDRFSAQQFSDYHSELNMSSLELGDSALYFCASSSPGYNEQFFGPGTRLTVL.

To note about this clone: One end of the junction is discordant with germline, which a read error may explain. This chain joins TRBV10-1 and TRBJ2-7; no firm D call. CDR1 and CDR2 (germline): WNHNN, SYGVQD (reference sequence). This CDR3 is built from 11 residues. The CDR3 is CASSDNYEQYF. The CDR3 region has the DNA TGTGCCAGCAGTGACAACTACGAGCAGTACTTC.

The V and J genes are TRBV13 and TRBJ1-1, with D perhaps TRBD1 (6 bases). The CDR3 sequence is 15 residues long. Germline CDR1 reads PRHDT; CDR2 reads FYEKMQ (reference sequence). Trimming removed 6 bases at V and 1 base at J, with 15 bases between. The CDR3 spells CASRSDRLPNTEAFF. The CDR3 bases are TGTGCCAGCAGATCGGACAGACTCCCGAACACTGAAGCTTTCTTT.

This clone was seen only once. The V gene is TRBV5-6, the J gene TRBJ2-7; the match to TRBD1 covers 8 bases. V lost 4 bases to trimming and J lost 7 bases; unmatched junction nucleotides: 7. The CDR3 sequence is 13 residues long. Per the germline V gene, CDR1 is SGHDT and CDR2 is YYEEEE. The CDR3 DNA is TGTGCCAGCAGCCCAGGACAGGGCAGGGAGCAGTACTTC. This codes for CASSPGQGREQYF.

The chain links TRBV5-6 to TRBJ1-2; 8 bases are a match to TRBD1. The CDR3 is made up of 14 amino acids. The germline gives CDR1 SGHDT, CDR2 YYEEEE. Losses at the gene ends were 4 bases for V and 4 bases for J; bases not matched to a gene: 6. The CDR3 DNA reads TGTGCCAGCAGCCTTGGACAGGGTAGCTATGGCTACACCTTC. Translating gives CASSLGQGSYGYTF.

The rearrangement joins TRBV5-6 to TRBJ2-7; TRBD1 matches 9 bases. With V trimmed by 4 bases and J by 1 base, 9 bases remained unmatched. The CDR3 loop spans 16 amino acids. Germline V gene sequence: CDR1 SGHDT, CDR2 YYEEEE. CDR3 loop: CASSRGETGGSYEQYF. The CDR3 nucleotides read TGTGCCAGCAGCCGGGGGGAGACAGGGGGTTCCTACGAGCAGTACTTC.

This clone was recorded at least ten times. The chain couples TRBV6-1 to TRBJ1-5; D may be TRBD1 (5 bases). CDR1 MNHNS and CDR2 SASEGT come from the germline V gene. The CDR3 is made up of 13 amino acids. V lost 7 bases and J 5 bases, leaving 12 bases between the germline ends. CDR3: CASNEDTHQPQHF. CDR3 sequence (DNA): TGTGCCAGCAACGAGGACACTCATCAGCCCCAGCATTTT.

The chain carries TRBV10-3 and TRBJ1-4, with D unresolved. The CDR3 loop spans 11 amino acids. The germline CDR1 and CDR2 sequences are ENHRY and SYGVKD. The V end lost 5 bases, the J end lost 5 bases, and 3 bases lay between the germline ends. CDR3 region: CAISSNEKLFF. The CDR3 DNA reads as TGTGCCATCAGTTCAAATGAAAAACTGTTTTTT.

The V call is TRBV7-9, the J call TRBJ2-1; 9 bases align to TRBD1. Germline CDR1 and CDR2: SEHNR and FQNEAQ (reference sequence). This CDR3 comprises 15 residues. V lost 5 bases, J lost 7 bases, and 9 bases stayed unmatched. This CDR3 is CASSAPGQGLNEQFF. Written as DNA, the CDR3 is TGTGCCAGCAGCGCACCGGGACAGGGTTTGAATGAGCAGTTCTTC.

The V gene is TRBV6-5, the J gene TRBJ2-3; 7 bases line up with TRBD2. CDR1 and CDR2 from the germline V gene are MNHEY and SVGAGI. There are 12 residues in the CDR3. CDR3 residues: CVSGVAADTQYF. In nucleotides, the CDR3 is TGTGTAAGCGGGGTGGCGGCAGATACGCAGTATTTT.

The rearrangement joins TRBV7-9 to TRBJ2-2; no definite D call. CDR1 SEHNR and CDR2 FQNEAQ come from the germline V gene (reference sequence). The CDR3 covers 12 residues. V lost 5 bases and J 5 bases, leaving 6 bases between the germline ends. CDR3 in DNA: TGTGCCAGCAGCAAGACTACCGGGGAGCTGTTTTTT. It yields the protein CASSKTTGELFF. Full variable domain (rest looked up from reference TRBV7-9 and TRBJ2-2): DTGVSQNPRHKITKRGQNVTFRCDPISEHNRLYWYRQTLGQGPEFLTYFQNEAQLEKSRLLSDRFSAERPKGSFSTLEIQRTEQGDSAMYLCASSKTTGELFFGEGSRLTVL.

The J gene is TRBJ1-3, the V gene TRBV5-6; TRBD1 matches 8 bases. The V segment lost 4 bases and the J segment 2 bases; nucleotides outside the gene matches: 5. CDR1 and CDR2 (germline): SGHDT, YYEEEE. The CDR3 runs to 15 residues. The DNA for the CDR3 is TGTGCCAGCAGCCGTCTGGACAGGGCTGGAAACACCATATATTTT. Its protein is CASSRLDRAGNTIYF.

V is TRBV4-1 and J is TRBJ1-3, with D unclear. This CDR3 comprises 15 residues. V was cut by 1 base and J by 4 bases, with 11 bases left in between. Germline loops: CDR1 MGHRA, CDR2 YSYEKL. CDR3 in amino acids: CASSQGVSGGNTIYF. For the CDR3, the DNA is TGCGCCAGCAGCCAAGGCGTATCGGGGGGAAACACCATATATTTT.

By sample share, this clone is medium-sized (0.01 to 0.1%). The rearrangement uses TRBV6-5 and TRBJ2-2, with TRBD2 as a possible D gene (5 bases). Between the trimmed V and J ends, which lost 2 bases and 0 bases, there was a span of 7 bases. The CDR3 covers 15 residues. Germline CDR1 and CDR2: MNHEY and SVGAGI. The CDR3 spells CASSYVGANTGELFF. The CDR3 nucleotides read TGTGCCAGCAGTTACGTCGGGGCGAACACCGGGGAGCTGTTTTTT.

The chain combines TRBV7-2 with TRBJ1-2; no clear D. The V and J ends lost 6 bases and 1 base respectively, with 12 bases between them. Germline lookup yields CDR1 SGHTA and CDR2 FQGNSA. The CDR3 extends over 14 amino acids. The CDR3, as DNA: TGTGCCAGCAGTCCCCCAGGTTATAACTATGGCTACACCTTC. Its translation: CASSPPGYNYGYTF.

This rearrangement joins TRBV4-1 to TRBJ2-7; 10 nucleotides align to TRBD1. The V and J ends lost 1 base and 3 bases, in that order; junction bases with no gene match: 3. CDR1 is MGHRA, CDR2 YSYEKL, per germline. The CDR3 sequence is 15 residues long. CDR3 sequence reads: CASSQGQGADYEQYF. CDR3 bases: TGCGCCAGCAGCCAAGGACAGGGGGCGGACTACGAGCAGTACTTC.

V is TRBV6-5 and J is TRBJ1-2, with D tentatively TRBD1 (5 bases). The V gene lost 5 bases and the J gene lost 6 bases, with 7 bases spanning the gap. Germline CDR1 MNHEY, CDR2 SVGAGI. The CDR3 is 11 residues long. CDR3: CASSQGDGYTF. CDR3 nucleotides: TGTGCCAGCAGTCAAGGGGATGGCTACACCTTC.

The chain recombines TRBV6-5 with TRBJ2-1; possible D gene TRBD2, 5 bases. V lost 6 bases to trimming and J lost 0 bases, with 9 bases between them. The CDR3 consists of 14 residues. Germline CDR1 and CDR2: MNHEY and SVGAGI. The CDR3 loop is CASSRGSSYNEQFF. DNA for the CDR3: TGTGCCAGCAGCCGGGGTTCCTCCTACAATGAGCAGTTCTTC.